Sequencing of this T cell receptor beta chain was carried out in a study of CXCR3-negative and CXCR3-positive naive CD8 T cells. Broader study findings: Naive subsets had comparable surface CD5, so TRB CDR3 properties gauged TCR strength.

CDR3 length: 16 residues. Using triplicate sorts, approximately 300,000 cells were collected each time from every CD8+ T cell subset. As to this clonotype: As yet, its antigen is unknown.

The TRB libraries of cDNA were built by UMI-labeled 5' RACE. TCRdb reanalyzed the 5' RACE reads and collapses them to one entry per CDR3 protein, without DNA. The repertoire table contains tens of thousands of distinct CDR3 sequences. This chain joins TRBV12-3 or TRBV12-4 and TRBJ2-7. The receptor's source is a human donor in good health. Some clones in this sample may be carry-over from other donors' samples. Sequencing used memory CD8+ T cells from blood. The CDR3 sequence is CASSLGTDDGSYEQYF.